This TCR beta chain was profiled in a study of PD-1 blockade in classical Hodgkin lymphoma. The study's findings and limits: When nivolumab was started under 1 year after ASCT, patients were excluded.

Some clones are missing from TCRdb's copy, which holds only in-frame ones; the method was immunoSEQ multiplex PCR. The table lists about 12,000 clones, 70% to 90% of them singletons, with about 29% in the top ten. Points on this clone: Its specificity is unknown.

All patients experienced relapse after autologous stem cell transplantation, and brentuximab vedotin exposure was variable. Responses achieved at best were complete response, partial response or progressive disease. The CDR3 consists of 18 residues. Germline V gives CDR1 SGHRS, CDR2 YFSETQ. Unmatched junction bases numbered 11, after V lost 0 bases and J lost 2 bases. This sample comprised peripheral blood mononuclear cells (PBMCs), obtained at baseline. The clonotype comes from a human donor with classical Hodgkin lymphoma. The rearrangement joins TRBV5-1 to TRBJ2-1, with TRBD2 matching 7 bases. Here the CDR3 DNA reads TGCGCCAGCAGCTTGGAACGGGGGGTCATCAAACCCTACAATGAGCAGTTCTTC. Amino acids: CASSLERGVIKPYNEQFF.